One and the same sample provided the 30 T cell receptor beta chains below, sequenced in a study of graft-versus-host responses after intestinal transplantation. For these TCRs, the target antigens are not known. Assay used: immunoSEQ multiplex PCR; TCRdb lists only in-frame clones, some missing. Altogether 80,000 to 100,000 clones are present, roughly 88% being singletons, with the ten largest covering 0.11%. The sequences come from unstimulated CD4+ T cells sorted from spleen or lymph node cells, collected before intestinal transplant. The receptors were gathered from a human donor who received an intestinal transplant.

This clone was counted a single time. Mismatch with germline at one junction end may stem from a read error. The rearrangement joins TRBV6-6 to TRBJ1-1, with D hard to call. Germline V gene sequence: CDR1 MNHNY, CDR2 SVGAGI (reference sequence). The CDR3 covers 15 residues. CDR3 DNA: TGTGCCAGCAGTTACTCGAGGGTCGTGGGCACTGAAGCTCTCTTT. The encoded protein is CASSYSRVVGTEALF.

This chain joins TRBV7-9 and TRBJ1-1; 7 bases fit TRBD1. The CDR3 extends over 12 amino acids. The germline gives CDR1 SEHNR, CDR2 FQNEAQ (reference sequence). The trim removed 11 bases at V and 5 bases at J, leaving 8 bases unmatched. This CDR3 reads CAGDRAGTEAFF. The CDR3 region has the DNA TGTGCCGGCGACAGGGCTGGGACTGAAGCTTTCTTT.

The chain has TRBV7-2 and TRBJ1-2; maybe TRBD1 (6 bases). The V end lost 1 base, the J end lost 10 bases, and 13 bases lay between the germline ends. Germline lookup yields CDR1 SGHTA and CDR2 FQGNSA. This CDR3 region has 13 residues. The CDR3 spells CASSLGGGLNYTF. CDR3 nucleotides: TGTGCCAGCAGCTTAGGGGGGGGGCTTAACTACACCTTC.

The chain uses TRBV7-9 and TRBJ1-2, with 12 bases fitting TRBD1. CDR1 is SEHNR, CDR2 FQNEAQ, per germline (reference sequence). Trimming cost V 4 bases and J 8 bases; bases outside gene matches: 8. There are 15 residues in the CDR3. The CDR3 loop is CASSSGTGGLYGYTF. In nucleotides, the CDR3 is TGTGCCAGCAGCTCCGGGACAGGGGGCCTATACGGCTACACCTTC.

V is TRBV7-3 and J is TRBJ2-3, with D tentatively TRBD1 (6 bases). CDR1 is SGHTA, CDR2 FQGTGA, per germline. The CDR3 runs to 14 residues. V was shortened by 2 bases and J by 2 bases, with 8 bases between the two germline ends. CDR3 coding DNA: TGTGCCAGCAGCTTAGTGGGGGCCACAGATACGCAGTATTTT. Its protein product is CASSLVGATDTQYF.

The V call is TRBV7-8, the J call TRBJ2-5, with a weak D call TRBD1 (5 bases). Trimming stripped 3 bases from V and 5 bases from J, with 10 bases between. This CDR3 comprises 13 residues. The germline gives CDR1 SGHVS, CDR2 FQNEAQ. CDR3: CASSFDSVETQYF. The CDR3 DNA sequence: TGTGCCAGCAGCTTTGACAGCGTCGAGACCCAGTACTTC. The full variable domain, with the rest looked up from reference TRBV7-8 and TRBJ2-5, is GAGVSQSPRYKVAKRGQDVALRCDPISGHVSLFWYQQALGQGPEFLTYFQNEAQLDKSGLPSDRFFAERPEGSVSTLKIQRTQQEDSAVYLCASSFDSVETQYFGPGTRLLVL.

In its sample, this clone was seen once. The chain joins TRBV11-2 to TRBJ1-5; 7 nucleotides line up with TRBD1. Per germline, CDR1 SGHAT and CDR2 FQNNGV. This CDR3 contains 16 residues. V lost 5 bases and J lost 2; bases outside the gene matches: 9. CDR3 DNA sequence: TGTGCCAGCAGCCCCGACAGGGCAGTAGGCAATCAGCCCCAGCATTTT. Translation gives CASSPDRAVGNQPQHF.

This sequence joins TRBV6-1 and TRBJ1-3; D may be TRBD1 (5 bases). V shed 2 bases and J shed 0 bases, with 14 bases lying between them. The germline V gene has CDR1 MNHNS and CDR2 SASEGT. This CDR3 region has 17 residues. In DNA form, the CDR3 reads TGTGCCAGCAGTGAAAGGGGAATTGGGGTCTCTGGAAACACCATATATTTT. Amino acids: CASSERGIGVSGNTIYF.

This rearrangement joins TRBV5-1 to TRBJ1-1; D possibly corresponds to TRBD1 (6 bases). The CDR3 totals 15 residues. Trimming stripped 0 bases from V and 3 bases from J, with 12 bases between. From germline, CDR1 is SGHRS and CDR2 YFSETQ. DNA for the CDR3: TGCGCCAGCAGCTTGGAGCGACCAGGGGACACTGAAGCTTTCTTT. Encoded protein: CASSLERPGDTEAFF.

The chain combines TRBV10-3 with TRBJ2-1; weak D call: TRBD1 (6 bases). With 0 bases removed from V and 7 bases from J, the gap between germline ends came to 16 bases. The CDR3 consists of 16 residues. Per germline, CDR1 ENHRY and CDR2 SYGVKD. As DNA, the CDR3 is TGTGCCATCAGTGAGTCGGGCCAGGGGTCTTGGAATGAGCAGTTCTTC. Protein: CAISESGQGSWNEQFF.

The chain links TRBV2 to TRBJ1-5; no clear D. The V end was cut by 2 bases, the J end by 5 bases, with 13 bases between. CDR3 size: 15 residues. From germline, CDR1 is SNHLY and CDR2 FYNNEI. CDR3 sequence reads: CASSEWGVGDQPQHF. CDR3 DNA sequence: TGTGCCAGCAGTGAATGGGGTGTCGGGGATCAGCCCCAGCATTTT.

The rearrangement links TRBV6-5 to TRBJ1-2; 10 positions match TRBD1. Germline trimming cut 5 bases from V and 1 base from J; bases unmatched to any gene: 4. CDR3 size: 15 residues. CDR1 MNHEY and CDR2 SVGAGI come from the germline V gene. CDR3 nucleotide sequence: TGTGCCAGCAGTCCAGGACAGGGGGTTAACTATGGCTACACCTTC. Its protein is CASSPGQGVNYGYTF.

Comments on this clone: Germline is not matched at one junction end, which may reflect a read error. V usage is TRBV27 and J usage is TRBJ2-7; a possible D gene is TRBD2 (6 bases). CDR3 length equals 15 residues. The germline CDR1 and CDR2 sequences are MNHEY and SMNVEV (reference sequence). CDR3 DNA: TGTGCCAGCAGTGCCCGGGGGTCTCAATCCTCCGAGCAGTACTTC. Protein product: CASSARGSQSSEQYF.

The V and J genes are TRBV9 and TRBJ1-3, with D perhaps matching TRBD1 (6 bases). Germline V lookup: CDR1 SGDLS, CDR2 YYNGEE. This CDR3 spans 22 amino acids. V shed 3 bases and J shed 0 bases, with 31 bases lying between them. The CDR3 here is CASSARSGAPTTQPRSGNTIYF. CDR3 nucleotides: TGTGCCAGCAGCGCCCGTTCAGGGGCCCCAACTACTCAACCACGCTCTGGAAACACCATATATTTT.

This clone was seen a few times. CDR3 amino acids: CASSTGTSGGNEQFF. The CDR3 DNA is TGCGCCAGCAGCACCGGGACTAGCGGGGGGAATGAGCAGTTCTTC. The chain uses TRBV10-1 and TRBJ2-1, with TRBD2 matching 15 bases. J gave up 7 bases and V 6 bases, and 4 bases lay outside the gene matches. CDR3 length: 15 amino acids. Germline-derived CDR1 and CDR2 are WNHNN and SYGVQD (reference sequence).

The V and J genes are TRBV11-3 and TRBJ1-1; weak D call: TRBD1 (6 bases). Germline CDR1 reads SGHNT; CDR2 reads YENEEA. Trimming removed 3 bases at V and 1 base at J, with 9 bases between. The CDR3 loop spans 14 amino acids. As DNA, the CDR3 is TGTGCCAGCAGCTTTGCAGGGGCGAACACTGAAGCTTTCTTT. Translation: CASSFAGANTEAFF.

This chain connects TRBV5-6 to TRBJ2-2; possible D gene TRBD1, 5 bases. Between the trimmed V and J ends, which lost 2 bases and 1 base, there was a span of 6 bases. The CDR3 loop spans 14 amino acids. The V gene's germline CDR1 is SGHDT and CDR2 YYEEEE. The CDR3 bases are TGTGCCAGCAGCTTCGACAGGAACACCGGGGAGCTGTTTTTT. The encoded protein is CASSFDRNTGELFF.

The chain employs TRBV5-1 and TRBJ1-2, with TRBD1 identical over 9 bases. CDR3 length: 13 amino acids. Germline values: CDR1 SGHRS, CDR2 YFSETQ. Trimming removed 0 bases from V and 7 bases from J; junction bases left unmatched: 1. The CDR3 bases are TGCGCCAGCAGCTTGGACAGGGGGCTTGGCTACACCTTC. It is translated as CASSLDRGLGYTF.

About this clone: At one boundary the junction diverges from the germline segment, which might be a read error. The gene calls are TRBV7-7 and TRBJ2-2; 14 bases align to TRBD2. The germline gives CDR1 SSHAT, CDR2 FNYEAQ (reference sequence). This CDR3 spans 18 amino acids. The CDR3 region has the DNA TGTGCTAGCAGCCCCGGACTAGCGGGGGGTACGAACACCGGGGAGCTGTTTTTT. Translating it yields CASSPGLAGGTNTGELFF.

This chain links TRBV7-2 with TRBJ2-2; 7 bases map to TRBD1. Germline trimming cut 5 bases from V and 4 bases from J; bases unmatched to any gene: 4. Germline V gene data show CDR1 as SGHTA and CDR2 as FQGNSA. CDR3 length equals 14 residues. Here the CDR3 reads CASSLGGGTGELFF. The CDR3 nucleotides read TGTGCCAGCAGCCTAGGGGGCGGCACCGGGGAGCTGTTTTTT.

The V gene is TRBV6-4, the J gene TRBJ2-1; the match to TRBD2 covers 11 bases. V was clipped by 6 bases and J by 2 bases; unmatched bases: 3. The CDR3 contains 15 residues. Germline values: CDR1 MRHNA, CDR2 SNTAGT. This chain's CDR3 is CASSNSGGAYNEQFF. In DNA, the CDR3 is TGTGCCAGCAGCAATAGCGGGGGGGCCTACAATGAGCAGTTCTTC.

The rearrangement joins TRBV2 to TRBJ1-5; 8 nucleotides align to TRBD1. Germline CDR1 reads SNHLY; CDR2 reads FYNNEI. CDR3 length equals 16 residues. The V gene end was trimmed by 6 bases and the J gene end by 4 bases; junction bases not matched to a gene: 11. CDR3 sequence reads: CASSPWGTGLNQPQHF. The CDR3 nucleotides read TGTGCCAGCAGCCCTTGGGGGACAGGATTAAATCAGCCCCAGCATTTT.

This chain uses TRBV5-1 with TRBJ2-5, with D tentatively TRBD2 (5 bases). The CDR3 runs to 15 residues. V lost 0 bases and J 5 bases, leaving 14 bases between the germline ends. Germline CDR1 reads SGHRS; CDR2 reads YFSETQ. This CDR3 is CASSLEYRRGETQYF. DNA of the CDR3: TGCGCCAGCAGCTTGGAGTACCGTCGCGGGGAGACCCAGTACTTC. Full variable domain (missing parts from reference TRBV5-1 and TRBJ2-5): KAGVTQTPRYLIKTRGQQVTLSCSPISGHRSVSWYQQTPGQGLQFLFEYFSETQRNKGNFPGRFSGRQFSNSRSEMNVSTLELGDSALYLCASSLEYRRGETQYFGPGTRLLVL.

The genes are TRBV2 and TRBJ2-3, with TRBD2 as a possible D gene (9 bases). V lost 4 bases and J lost 6, with 23 bases in between. Germline V gene sequence: CDR1 SNHLY, CDR2 FYNNEI. The CDR3 totals 17 residues. The CDR3 loop is CASSARGRGGGVDTQYF. Here the CDR3 DNA reads TGTGCCAGCAGTGCCAGGGGGCGGGGCGGGGGGGTGGATACGCAGTATTTT. Full variable domain (outside the CDR3, taken from reference TRBV2 and TRBJ2-3): EPEVTQTPSHQVTQMGQEVILRCVPISNHLYFYWYRQILGQKVEFLVSFYNNEISEKSEIFDDQFSVERPDGSNFTLKIRSTKLEDSAMYFCASSARGRGGGVDTQYFGPGTRLTVL.

The V gene is TRBV15, the J gene TRBJ2-5, with TRBD1 as a possible D gene (5 bases). The CDR3 extends over 16 amino acids. Trimming removed 3 bases from V and 0 bases from J, with 14 bases in between. Germline loops: CDR1 LNHNV, CDR2 YYDKDF (reference sequence). CDR3 bases: TGTGCCACCAGCAGCAGGGTGTTTGCGTACCAAGAGACCCAGTACTTC. Translation gives CATSSRVFAYQETQYF.

The chain carries TRBV5-1 and TRBJ1-2; 7 nucleotides agree with TRBD1. Germline CDR1 is SGHRS and CDR2 is YFSETQ. This CDR3 region has 14 residues. The V gene end was trimmed by 4 bases and the J gene end by 13 bases; junction bases not matched to a gene: 16. CDR3 in amino acids: CASSLGTAYDRFTF. CDR3 in DNA: TGCGCCAGCAGCCTCGGGACAGCTTATGATCGGTTCACCTTC.

CDR3 nucleotides: TGTGCCAGCAGTTTCCAGGAGACCCAGTACTTC. It encodes CASSFQETQYF. This chain uses TRBV2 with TRBJ2-5; D unresolved. Germline loops: CDR1 SNHLY, CDR2 FYNNEI. CDR3 length: 11 residues. Trimming shortened V by 5 bases and J by 5 bases, and 6 bases separated the two germline ends. Using reference TRBV2 and TRBJ2-5 for the parts outside the CDR3, the full variable domain is EPEVTQTPSHQVTQMGQEVILRCVPISNHLYFYWYRQILGQKVEFLVSFYNNEISEKSEIFDDQFSVERPDGSNFTLKIRSTKLEDSAMYFCASSFQETQYFGPGTRLLVL.

About this clone: Other DNA sequences in this specimen translate into the identical CDR3. The chain recombines TRBV5-6 with TRBJ1-5; D is perhaps TRBD1 (6 bases). V lost 1 base, J lost 0 bases, and 8 bases lay in between. CDR3 length equals 15 residues. Germline CDR1 is SGHDT and CDR2 is YYEEEE. CDR3 amino acids: CASSLRGYSNQPQHF. As DNA, the CDR3 is TGTGCCAGCAGCTTGAGGGGGTATAGCAATCAGCCCCAGCATTTT.

The chain uses TRBV6-1 and TRBJ1-1; maybe TRBD1 (5 bases). This CDR3 spans 14 amino acids. Germline CDR1 and CDR2: MNHNS and SASEGT. V was trimmed by 3 bases and J by 1 base, leaving 9 bases between them. CDR3 region: CASSDQGGNTEAFF. The CDR3 DNA follows: TGTGCCAGCAGTGATCAGGGCGGGAACACTGAAGCTTTCTTT.

This chain uses TRBV4-1 with TRBJ2-7; 10 bases map to TRBD1. This CDR3 has 17 amino acids. J lost 2 bases, V lost 1 base, and 8 bases had no gene match. Looked up from germline, CDR1 is MGHRA and CDR2 is YSYEKL. CDR3 in amino acids: CASSQGTGGRKTYEQYF. CDR3 nucleotides: TGCGCCAGCAGCCAAGGGACAGGGGGTAGAAAAACCTACGAGCAGTACTTC.